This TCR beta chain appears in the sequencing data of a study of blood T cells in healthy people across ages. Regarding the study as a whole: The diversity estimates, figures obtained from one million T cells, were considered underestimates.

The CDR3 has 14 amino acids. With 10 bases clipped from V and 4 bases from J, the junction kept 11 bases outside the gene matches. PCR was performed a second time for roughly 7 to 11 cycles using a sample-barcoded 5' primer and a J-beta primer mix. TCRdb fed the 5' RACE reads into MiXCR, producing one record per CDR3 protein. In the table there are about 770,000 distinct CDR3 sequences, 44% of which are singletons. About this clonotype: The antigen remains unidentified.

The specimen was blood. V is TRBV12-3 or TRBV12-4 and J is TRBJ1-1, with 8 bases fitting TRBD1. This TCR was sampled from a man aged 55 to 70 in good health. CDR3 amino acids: CANLGGQGGTEAFF. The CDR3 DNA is TGTGCCAATCTTGGCGGACAGGGAGGCACTGAAGCTTTCTTT.